The sequence of this TCR beta chain was determined in a study of blood T cell repertoires in COVID-19. Study summary: There were acute and convalescent COVID-19 samples, and they came from the United States, Italy and Spain.

Profiling relied on immunoSEQ multiplex PCR, and the TCRdb table lists in-frame clones only, not all of them. Of 410,000 or so clones in the sample, about 88% are singletons; the top ten hold roughly 1.4%. The CDR3 is 15 amino acids. Germline V gene data show CDR1 as SEHNR and CDR2 as FQNEAQ (reference sequence). Trimming pared 7 bases from V and 4 bases from J, leaving 19 bases between. The clonotype was recovered from a woman aged 40 to 50 with COVID-19, enrolled during active disease. The genes are TRBV7-9 and TRBJ1-1, with D perhaps TRBD1 (5 bases). Sequencing was carried out using peripheral blood. CDR3 sequence: CASTPLGRVFTEAFF. The CDR3 DNA follows: TGTGCCAGCACCCCCTTGGGCAGGGTTTTCACTGAAGCTTTCTTT. The full variable domain, with the rest looked up from reference TRBV7-9 and TRBJ1-1, is DTGVSQNPRHKITKRGQNVTFRCDPISEHNRLYWYRQTLGQGPEFLTYFQNEAQLEKSRLLSDRFSAERPKGSFSTLEIQRTEQGDSAMYLCASTPLGRVFTEAFFGQGTRLTVV.